The T cell receptor (beta chain) under discussion was sequenced for a study of T cells after posttransplantation cyclophosphamide. Findings and caveats of the study: TRB clonality was highly associated with recipient CMV seropositivity and reactivation. Blood and skin or GI T cell repertoires showed limited TRB overlap.

The related graft donor's blood sample was taken on the day of bone marrow donation. Germline assignment: CDR1 GTSNPN and CDR2 SVGIG (reference sequence). Trimming removed 2 bases from V and 4 bases from J, with 17 bases in between. This CDR3 contains 15 residues. Here immunoSEQ multiplex PCR was the method, and the copy in TCRdb shows in-frame clones only, minus some. The sample includes tens of thousands of clones, over 85% of them seen just once. This clone occurred many times. Its antigen is currently unknown. Specimen: PBMCs. The genes are TRBV30 and TRBJ2-5, with a possible D match to TRBD2 (7 bases). The clonotype originates from a woman in her thirties in good health and a related stem cell transplant donor. CDR3 loop: CAWSPTRGGAETQYF. In nucleotides, the CDR3 is TGTGCCTGGAGTCCAACCCGAGGGGGGGCAGAGACCCAGTACTTC. Full variable domain (remainder filled in from reference TRBV30 and TRBJ2-5): SQTIHQWPATLVQPVGSPLSLECTVEGTSNPNLYWYRQAAGRGLQLLFYSVGIGQISSEVPQNLSASRPQDRQFILSSKKLLLSDSGFYLCAWSPTRGGAETQYFGPGTRLLVL.